This T cell receptor beta chain comes out of a study of blood T cell repertoires in COVID-19 (TCRdb year 2020). In the study overall: The collaborator samples originated in the United States, Italy and Spain and spanned the acute and convalescent phases of COVID-19. Sample metadata almost always included a de-identified subject ID, COVID-19 status, age in years and sex. A freely available public database, intended as a resource for researchers studying the immune response to SARS-CoV-2, is where the repertoires were released. The samples were drawn from two sources: the first 160 participants of the ongoing ImmuneRACE study, and about 1,300 subjects contributed by 6 global collaborators. The material from the prospective study consisted of cDNA or gDNA derived from T cells, B-cell-depleted T cells, or PBMCs. The dataset comprised deeply sampled blood TCRbeta repertoires from subjects exposed to, actively infected with, or recovered from COVID-19. Where available, HLA class I and class II types were taken from metadata supplied by the sample provider and were not determined by assay-based typing. General study outcomes and caveats: The quantity of clinical and demographic metadata differed by source and by participant and was supplied without curation.

Points on this clone: Its antigen specificity is not known. Base quality data are lacking; no much larger clone is found one base away.

The immunoSEQ Assay, a bias-controlled multiplex PCR, was used to amplify TCRbeta CDR3 regions from genomic DNA. Per the authors' processing: Nucleated cell counts per sample were estimated from amplification of reference gene primers within the assay. To quantify the absolute abundance of each unique TCRbeta CDR3 rearrangement, sequence reads were collapsed and filtered. For each sample, productive Simpson clonality was calculated as the square root of Simpson's diversity index over productive rearrangements. TCRdb took this table from immuneACCESS and kept in-frame rearrangements with V and J called. Such tables lack part of the clones; where checked against another copy, unresolved V genes explain under half of the gap, and the rest is unexplained. V, J and clone size are taken as reported in that table, and D and trimming were inferred from the DNA itself. The sample data list tens of thousands of clones, and roughly 84% of these were observed just once. The ten largest clones add up to roughly 15% of the sample.

The CDR3, from cysteine to phenylalanine, totals 13 residues. Only the CDR3 DNA stays, 39 bases, in frame from base 1. Trimming at the junction amounts to 4 bases on V and 8 bases on J, and the germline ends lie 11 bases apart. The germline V gene supplies CDR1 SGHTA and CDR2 FQGNSA. Collaborating institutions collected whole blood in K2EDTA tubes following their own protocols. Collaborator samples were shipped for TCRbeta analysis as frozen whole blood, isolated PBMCs, or DNA extracted from either sample type. Sequencing was carried out using peripheral blood. This TCR came from a woman in her 70s with acute or convalescent COVID-19. The chain links TRBV7-2 with TRBJ1-4; the D gene is perhaps TRBD1, from 6 matching bases. At the DNA level, the sequence is TGTGCCAGCAGCTGGACAGCGGCCGAAAAACTGTTTTTT. Its translation reads: CASSWTAAEKLFF.